This passage covers 20 T cell receptor beta chains from one sample sequenced in a study of blood T cell repertoires in COVID-19 (TCRdb year 2020). Library method: the immunoSEQ multiplex PCR assay. The clones in this table, taken by TCRdb from immuneACCESS, are in-frame only. Not every clone is retained; where verified, under half of the shortfall comes from an unresolved V gene, and the cause of the rest is unknown. Across this sample there are about 190,000 clones, with roughly 80% seen only once. In total, the top ten clones hold 12% of the sample. Sample: peripheral blood. The receptors come from a woman aged 45-65 years with acute or convalescent COVID-19.

This clone was counted a few times. The V call is TRBV10-3, the J call TRBJ2-7; D call uncertain. The CDR3 totals 11 residues. The V and J ends lost 3 bases and 2 bases respectively, with 2 bases between them. The germline V gene has CDR1 ENHRY and CDR2 SYGVKD. The CDR3 DNA reads TGTGCCATCAGTGACACCTACGAGCAGTACTTC. It is translated as CAISDTYEQYF.

The gene calls are TRBV5-5 and TRBJ2-2; D possibly corresponds to TRBD1 (6 bases). V gave up 2 bases and J gave up 6 bases, with 11 bases separating them. The CDR3 has 14 amino acids. Germline V gene sequence: CDR1 SGHKS, CDR2 YYEKEE (reference sequence). The CDR3, as DNA: TGTGCCAGCAGCTTAGGGGGATTTGCCGGGGAGCTGTTTTTT. This codes for CASSLGGFAGELFF.

V gene TRBV28 combines with J gene TRBJ2-7, with 8 bases aligning to TRBD1. This CDR3 has 21 residues. Trimming cost V 7 bases and J 0 bases; bases outside gene matches: 26. CDR1 is MDHEN and CDR2 is SYDVKM in the germline V gene. For the CDR3, the DNA is TGTGCCAGCACTGACAGGGGATGGCGGGCGCAAGTGGCCCGAAGCTCCTACGAGCAGTACTTC. Protein sequence: CASTDRGWRAQVARSSYEQYF.

This chain uses TRBV7-9 with TRBJ1-1; D is possibly TRBD1 (6 bases). Trimming stripped 4 bases from V and 3 bases from J, with 12 bases between. CDR3 length: 14 amino acids. Germline V gene lookup returns CDR1 SEHNR and CDR2 FQNEAQ (reference sequence). The CDR3 DNA reads TGTGCCAGCAGCTCGACAGAGGGGGACACTGAAGCTTTCTTT. This sequence encodes CASSSTEGDTEAFF.

The sample holds one count of this clone. The rearrangement joins TRBV19 to TRBJ1-1, with a weak D call TRBD1 (5 bases). Germline V gene sequence: CDR1 LNHDA, CDR2 SQIVND (reference sequence). The CDR3 length is 17 residues. Trimming removed 1 base from V and 3 bases from J, with 18 bases in between. CDR3 loop: CASSIGAWRGEDTEAFF. The CDR3 DNA follows: TGTGCCAGTAGTATAGGGGCCTGGCGAGGGGAGGACACTGAAGCTTTCTTT.

This sequence joins TRBV19 and TRBJ1-5; possible D gene TRBD1, 6 bases. The ends were cut back, 7 bases at V and 7 bases at J, with 23 bases in the middle. This CDR3 region has 16 residues. The germline V gene has CDR1 LNHDA and CDR2 SQIVND (reference sequence). The CDR3 nucleotides are TGTGCCAGTACCCGTACCTTAACAGGGCCTGGCCAGCCCCAGCATTTT. Protein: CASTRTLTGPGQPQHF.

The V call is TRBV6-6, the J call TRBJ2-7; weak D call: TRBD2 (7 bases). V lost 7 bases, J lost 4 bases, and 20 bases lay in between. Germline lookup yields CDR1 MNHNY and CDR2 SVGAGI (reference sequence). The CDR3 runs 15 residues. The CDR3 DNA is TGTGCCAGCACCCGAGGGGGGGTACAGTCTTACGAGCAGTACTTC. Translating it yields CASTRGGVQSYEQYF.

This clone was observed a few times. The chain combines TRBV19 with TRBJ1-6; 10 bases are shared with TRBD1. Germline-derived CDR1 and CDR2 are LNHDA and SQIVND (reference sequence). The junction had 3 bases not matched to a gene; V was cut back by 6 bases and J by 7 bases. The CDR3 has 14 residues. For the CDR3, the DNA is TGTGCCAGTAGGGTGGGACAGGGGAATTCACCCCTCCACTTT. This translates into CASRVGQGNSPLHF.

This sequence joins TRBV4-1 and TRBJ2-7; the match to TRBD2 covers 8 bases. From germline, CDR1 is MGHRA and CDR2 YSYEKL. This CDR3 has 15 residues. J was trimmed by 4 bases and V by 3 bases; bases with no gene match: 8. CDR3 DNA sequence: TGCGCCAGCAGCCATCGGGAGGGAGGGCTATACGAGCAGTACTTC. It encodes CASSHREGGLYEQYF.

V usage is TRBV5-1 and J usage is TRBJ1-6; tentatively, D is TRBD1 (6 bases). This CDR3 contains 14 residues. The V end lost 5 bases, the J end lost 7 bases, and 13 bases lay between the germline ends. The germline gives CDR1 SGHRS, CDR2 YFSETQ. CDR3 DNA: TGCGCCAGCAGGGGATCTACAGGGAATTCACCCCTCCACTTT. Translation: CASRGSTGNSPLHF.

V gene TRBV5-4 combines with J gene TRBJ1-2, with TRBD1 matching 10 bases. V lost 4 bases and J lost 2; bases outside the gene matches: 5. Germline lookup yields CDR1 SGHNT and CDR2 YYREEE (reference sequence). CDR3 length: 15 residues. Written as DNA, the CDR3 is TGTGCCAGCAGCCCTCGACAGGGGGCGAACTATGGCTACACCTTC. It encodes CASSPRQGANYGYTF.

This rearrangement joins TRBV5-4 to TRBJ2-5; 7 nucleotides agree with TRBD1. CDR1 and CDR2 (germline): SGHNT, YYREEE (reference sequence). This CDR3 is 15 amino acids long. The trim removed 2 bases at V and 3 bases at J, leaving 7 bases unmatched. The DNA for the CDR3 is TGTGCCAGCAGCTTCCCTCGACAGGGTGAAGAGACCCAGTACTTC. Protein sequence: CASSFPRQGEETQYF.

The table lists this clone with many counts. The gene calls are TRBV10-3 and TRBJ2-2; possible D gene TRBD1, 5 bases. The CDR3 consists of 15 residues. V lost 2 bases and J lost 3, with 10 bases in between. Germline CDR1 reads ENHRY; CDR2 reads SYGVKD. The CDR3 protein is CAISEQLTDTGELFF. CDR3 nucleotide sequence: TGTGCCATCAGTGAGCAACTGACAGACACCGGGGAGCTGTTTTTT.

The table lists this clone with a few counts. This rearrangement joins TRBV12-5 to TRBJ2-3; D may be TRBD2 (6 bases). V was cut by 1 base and J by 1 base, with 9 bases left in between. CDR1 is LGHNT, CDR2 FRNRAP, per germline. The CDR3 has 15 residues. Here the CDR3 DNA reads TGTGCTAGTGGTTTGGGTTCTAGCGGCACAGATACGCAGTATTTT. This codes for CASGLGSSGTDTQYF.

The chain has TRBV11-3 and TRBJ2-1, with 10 bases aligning to TRBD2. The V and J ends lost 4 bases and 5 bases, in that order; junction bases with no gene match: 11. Germline values: CDR1 SGHNT, CDR2 YENEEA. This CDR3 contains 17 residues. DNA for the CDR3: TGTGCCAGCAGCTCCGCTAGCGGGAGAGTCGCGGACAATGAGCAGTTCTTC. As protein: CASSSASGRVADNEQFF.

For the CDR3, the DNA is TGTGCCAGCAGTGAACTCAGGGGCAGTGGCTACACCTTC. Translating it yields CASSELRGSGYTF. This sequence joins TRBV25-1 and TRBJ1-2; weak D call: TRBD1 (6 bases). Trimming removed 2 bases from V and 7 bases from J, with 11 bases in between. The CDR3 is made up of 13 amino acids. Germline lookup yields CDR1 MGHDK and CDR2 SYGVNS.

This clone was detected only a few times. The V call is TRBV27, the J call TRBJ1-4; a weak D match, TRBD1 (6 bases). CDR1 is MNHEY and CDR2 is SMNVEV in the germline V gene (reference sequence). V was pared by 5 bases and J by 8 bases, with 30 bases between. This CDR3 is built from 19 residues. The CDR3 loop reads CASSPTTGRSVANAEKLFF. The CDR3 DNA sequence: TGTGCCAGCAGTCCGACCACAGGGCGATCGGTGGCAAATGCCGAAAAACTGTTTTTT.

The CDR3: CSVGSREARSGNTIYF. CDR3 sequence (DNA): TGCAGCGTTGGGTCGAGGGAGGCTCGCTCTGGAAACACCATATATTTT. The J gene is TRBJ1-3, the V gene TRBV29-1; D is ambiguous. The CDR3 is 16 amino acids. Germline CDR1 and CDR2: SQVTM and ANQGSEA. Trimming stripped 4 bases from V and 0 bases from J, with 16 bases between.

This clone was observed once. This chain connects TRBV7-2 to TRBJ2-1, with 12 bases matching TRBD2. Germline V gives CDR1 SGHTA, CDR2 FQGNSA. Unmatched junction bases numbered 7, after V lost 6 bases and J lost 7 bases. There are 15 residues in the CDR3. CDR3 amino acids: CASRSLAGGQNEQFF. The CDR3 DNA follows: TGTGCCAGCAGATCTCTAGCGGGAGGGCAAAATGAGCAGTTCTTC.

This chain joins TRBV15 and TRBJ1-6; D remains ambiguous. The V end lost 8 bases, the J end lost 7 bases, and 12 bases lay between the germline ends. CDR3 length: 13 amino acids. Per germline, CDR1 LNHNV and CDR2 YYDKDF (reference sequence). CDR3 nucleotide sequence: TGTGCCACCGGCCGGGAGAAGAATTCACCCCTCCACTTT. Its translation is CATGREKNSPLHF.